By sample share, the clone carrying this T cell receptor beta chain is medium-sized. TCRdb's table, derived via immunoSEQ multiplex PCR, lists solely in-frame clones and lacks some. The sample shows about 23,000 clones, about 45% of them seen only once. Irradiated, violet-dye-labeled stimulator cells, around 200,000 in number, were plated with around 200,000 CFSE-labeled responder cells. Post-reaction sorting isolated proliferating CFSE-low CD3+CD4+ and CD3+CD8+ responders. This sample is drawn from a study of graft-versus-host responses after intestinal transplantation. The CDR3 contains 11 residues. The V end lost 8 bases, the J end lost 4 bases, and 8 bases lay between the germline ends. CDR1 is MNHEY, CDR2 SVGAGI, per germline.

The chain uses TRBV6-5 and TRBJ1-1; perhaps TRBD1 as D (5 bases). Sequencing was performed on alloreactive CD8+ T cells from a mixed lymphocyte reaction culture, taken before transplantation. The subset here: CFSE-low proliferating T cells sorted from approximately 6-day pre-transplant mixed lymphocyte reaction (GvH or HvG direction). This sequence originates from a human patient who was an organ donor for intestinal transplantation. CDR3 loop: CASRGGTEAFF. The CDR3, as DNA: TGTGCCAGCCGGGGGGGCACTGAAGCTTTCTTT.